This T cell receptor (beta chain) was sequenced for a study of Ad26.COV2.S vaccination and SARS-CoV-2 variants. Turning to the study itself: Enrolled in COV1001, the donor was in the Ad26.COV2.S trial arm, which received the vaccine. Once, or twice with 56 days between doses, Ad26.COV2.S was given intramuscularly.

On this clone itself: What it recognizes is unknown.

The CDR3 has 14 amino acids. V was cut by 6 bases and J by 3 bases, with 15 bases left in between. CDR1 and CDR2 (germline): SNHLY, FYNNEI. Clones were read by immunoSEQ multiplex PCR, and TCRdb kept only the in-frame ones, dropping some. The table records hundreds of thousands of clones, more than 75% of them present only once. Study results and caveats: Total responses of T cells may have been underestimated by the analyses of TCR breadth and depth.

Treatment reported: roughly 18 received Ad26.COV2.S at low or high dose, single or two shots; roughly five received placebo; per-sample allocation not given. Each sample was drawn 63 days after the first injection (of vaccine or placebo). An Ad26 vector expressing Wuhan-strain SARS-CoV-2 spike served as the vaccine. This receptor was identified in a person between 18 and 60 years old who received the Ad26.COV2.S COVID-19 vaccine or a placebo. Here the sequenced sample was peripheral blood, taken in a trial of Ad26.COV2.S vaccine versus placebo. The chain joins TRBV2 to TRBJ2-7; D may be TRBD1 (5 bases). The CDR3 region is CASSPRDRHYEQYF. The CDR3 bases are TGTGCCAGCAGCCCCCGCGACAGACACTACGAGCAGTACTTC. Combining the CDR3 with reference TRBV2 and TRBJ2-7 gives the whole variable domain EPEVTQTPSHQVTQMGQEVILRCVPISNHLYFYWYRQILGQKVEFLVSFYNNEISEKSEIFDDQFSVERPDGSNFTLKIRSTKLEDSAMYFCASSPRDRHYEQYFGPGTRLTVT.